The subject of this entry is one T cell receptor beta chain. The antigen is undetermined. The method was immunoSEQ multiplex PCR; TCRdb's version includes in-frame clones alone and lacks a portion of them. The profile shows about 21,000 clones, 65% to 90% of them singletons. The data are from a study of regulatory dendritic cells for organ transplantation. Sorted subsets were CFSE-labeled and cultured approximately 5 days with allogeneic dendritic cells. Sequencing input: naive CD4+ T cells from blood cultured with dendritic cells. The subset is: CD45RA+ naive T cells. This clonotype was obtained from a human donor in good health.

DNA of the CDR3: TGTGCCAGCAGCCAAGCTCAAAGGGGTGGCTACACCTTC. This gives the protein CASSQAQRGGYTF. The chain recombines TRBV14 with TRBJ1-2; maybe TRBD1 (5 bases). In germline, CDR1 is SGHDN, CDR2 FVKESK. This CDR3 has 13 amino acids. Trimming left V 1 base short and J 7 bases short, with 10 bases between.